This TCR beta chain was profiled in a study of T cells in Graves' hyperthyroidism and ophthalmopathy. There are 16 residues in the CDR3. Germline V CDR1 and CDR2: SGHRS, YFSETQ. The V segment lost 3 bases and the J segment 8 bases; nucleotides outside the gene matches: 6. This clonotype occurred many times. RNA transcripts gave rise to amplified TCR beta CDR3 regions. A first-round RT-PCR of the TCR CDR3 used the HTBI primer set. TCRdb reprocessed the multiplex PCR reads with MiXCR, giving one entry per CDR3 protein. In the table there are 500,000 to 550,000 distinct CDR3 sequences, just under 20% of which are singletons.

V gene TRBV5-1 combines with J gene TRBJ2-2, with 14 bases fitting TRBD2. The origin of this receptor is a man aged 35 to 55 with Graves' ophthalmopathy. The sequenced sample was blood. Here the CDR3 reads CASSSGLAGALGELFF. CDR3 coding DNA: TGCGCCAGCAGCTCGGGACTAGCGGGAGCCTTGGGGGAGCTGTTTTTT.